This T cell receptor beta chain was sequenced in a study of early T cells in non-severe SARS-CoV-2 infection. Study-wide background: The chains were unpaired, and the sequenced material was bulk RNA from unsorted whole blood.

Points on this clonotype: Its antigen is not identified.

Germline V lookup: CDR1 SGHDT, CDR2 YYEEEE. The CDR3 has 11 residues. Trimming took 4 bases from V and 7 from J, leaving 9 bases between them. Study observations and caveats: Reliance on VDJdb matching favored anti-spike CD8 responses; private and CD4 specificities were missed.

Unique molecular identifiers (one per individual cDNA molecule) were attached. TCRdb re-called the 5' RACE reads through MiXCR, storing one row per CDR3 protein. The sample includes 35,000 to 55,000 distinct CDR3 sequences, approximately 6.5% of them seen just once. This clonotype originated in an adult who was a healthcare worker with PCR-confirmed SARS-CoV-2 infection or an uninfected control (not recorded which). The source was whole blood, collected at baseline. The chain combines TRBV5-6 with TRBJ2-7; D call uncertain. The CDR3 coding sequence is TGTGCCAGCAGCCACCCGGTGGAGCAGTACTTC. This codes for CASSHPVEQYF.